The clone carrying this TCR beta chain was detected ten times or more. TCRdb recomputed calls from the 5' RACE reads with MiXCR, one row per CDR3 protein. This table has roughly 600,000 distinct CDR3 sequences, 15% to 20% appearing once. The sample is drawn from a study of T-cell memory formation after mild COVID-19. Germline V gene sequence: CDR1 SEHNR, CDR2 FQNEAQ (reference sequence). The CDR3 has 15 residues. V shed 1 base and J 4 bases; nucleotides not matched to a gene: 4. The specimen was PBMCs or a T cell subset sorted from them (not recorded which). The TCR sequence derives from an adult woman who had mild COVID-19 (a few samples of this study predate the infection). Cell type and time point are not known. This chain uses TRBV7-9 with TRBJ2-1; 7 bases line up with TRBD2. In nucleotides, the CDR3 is TGTGCCAGCAGCTTAGTTCCGGGAGGTTACAATGAGCAGTTCTTC. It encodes CASSLVPGGYNEQFF.